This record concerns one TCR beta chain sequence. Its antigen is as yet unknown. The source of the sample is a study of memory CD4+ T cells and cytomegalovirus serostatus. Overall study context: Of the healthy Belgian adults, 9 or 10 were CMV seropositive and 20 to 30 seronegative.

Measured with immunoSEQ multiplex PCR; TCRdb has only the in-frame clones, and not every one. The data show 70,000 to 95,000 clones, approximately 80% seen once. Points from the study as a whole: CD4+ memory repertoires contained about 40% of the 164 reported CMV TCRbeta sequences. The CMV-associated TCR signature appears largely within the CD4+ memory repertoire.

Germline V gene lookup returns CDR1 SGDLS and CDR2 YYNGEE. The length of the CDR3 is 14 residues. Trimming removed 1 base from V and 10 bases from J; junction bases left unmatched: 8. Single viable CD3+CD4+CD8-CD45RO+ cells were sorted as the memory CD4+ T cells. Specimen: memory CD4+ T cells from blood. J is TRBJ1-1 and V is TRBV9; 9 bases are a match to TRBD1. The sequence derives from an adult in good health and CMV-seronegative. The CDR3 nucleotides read TGTGCCAGCAGCGTATCCGGGACAGGGACCGGAGCTTTCTTT. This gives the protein CASSVSGTGTGAFF.